One TCR beta chain is described in this entry. The sample comes from a study of blood T cell repertoires in COVID-19. Across the study: T cells, B-cell-depleted T cells, or PBMCs supplied cDNA or gDNA.

This CDR3 region has 17 residues. Germline CDR1 reads KGHSH; CDR2 reads LQKENI. The ends were cut back, 5 bases at V and 0 bases at J, with 19 bases in the middle. Per the study methods: Estimates of nucleated cell counts were drawn from the amplification of reference gene primers. Assay: immunoSEQ multiplex PCR; the TCRdb copy retains only in-frame clones and omits some. That table is the source of V, J and clone size, and D and trimming were worked out from the DNA. The sample shows over 100,000 clones, around 86% of them seen only once. Sequenced material: peripheral blood. The clonotype was recovered from a man aged 35 to 55 with acute or convalescent COVID-19. The chain carries TRBV18 and TRBJ1-1; D ambiguous. CDR3 sequence: CASSRPQEFPVNTEAFF. The CDR3 nucleotides read TGTGCCAGCTCAAGGCCGCAGGAATTTCCTGTGAACACTGAAGCTTTCTTT.